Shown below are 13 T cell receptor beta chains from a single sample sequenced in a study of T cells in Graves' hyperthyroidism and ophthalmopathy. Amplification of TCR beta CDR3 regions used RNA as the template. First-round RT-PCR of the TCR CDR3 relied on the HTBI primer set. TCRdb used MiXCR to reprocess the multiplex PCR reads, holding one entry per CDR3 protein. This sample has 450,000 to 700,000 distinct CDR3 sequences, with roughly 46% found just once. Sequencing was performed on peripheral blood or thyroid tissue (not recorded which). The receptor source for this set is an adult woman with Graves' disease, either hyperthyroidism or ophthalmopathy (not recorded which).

The CDR3 loop reads CASSEAQDAAERYF. The CDR3 DNA reads TGTGCCAGCAGTGAAGCTCAGGACGCCGCCGAGAGGTACTTC. V is TRBV2 and J is TRBJ2-7, with no clear D. The CDR3 consists of 14 residues. CDR1 SNHLY and CDR2 FYNNEI come from the germline V gene. V lost 0 bases to trimming and J lost 12 bases, with 18 bases between them.

CDR3 coding DNA: TGTGCCAGCAGCCAAGTTCGCGAGACCCAGTACTTC. Translating gives CASSQVRETQYF. This chain uses TRBV24-1 with TRBJ2-5, with D uncertain. This CDR3 has 12 amino acids. V lost 11 bases and J 5 bases, leaving 14 bases between the germline ends. CDR1 and CDR2 (germline): KGHDR, SFDVKD.

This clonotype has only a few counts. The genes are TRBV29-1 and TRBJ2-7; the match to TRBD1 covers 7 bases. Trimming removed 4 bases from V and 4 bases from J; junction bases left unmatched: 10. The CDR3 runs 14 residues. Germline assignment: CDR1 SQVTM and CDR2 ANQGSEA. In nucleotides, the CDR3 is TGCAGCGTTGTCCAACCGGGACAGCTTTACGAGCAGTACTTC. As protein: CSVVQPGQLYEQYF.

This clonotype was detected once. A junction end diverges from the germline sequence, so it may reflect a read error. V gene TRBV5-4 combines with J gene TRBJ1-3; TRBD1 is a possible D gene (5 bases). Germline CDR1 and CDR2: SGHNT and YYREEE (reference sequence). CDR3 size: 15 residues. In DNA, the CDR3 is TGTGCCAGCAGCTTGGGTGGGACGGAGGGAAACACCATACATTTT. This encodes CASSLGGTEGNTIHF. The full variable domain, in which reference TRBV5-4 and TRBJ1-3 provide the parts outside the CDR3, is ETGVTQSPTHLIKTRGQQVTLRCSSQSGHNTVSWYQQALGQGPQFIFQYYREEENGRGNFPPRFSGLQFPNYSSELNVNALELDDSALYLCASSLGGTEGNTIHFGEGSWLTVV.

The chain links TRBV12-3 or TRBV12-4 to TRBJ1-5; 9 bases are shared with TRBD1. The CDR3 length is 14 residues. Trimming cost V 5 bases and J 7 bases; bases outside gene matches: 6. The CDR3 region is CASSRTGVGQPQHF. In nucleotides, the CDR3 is TGTGCCAGCAGTAGGACAGGGGTAGGACAGCCCCAGCATTTT.

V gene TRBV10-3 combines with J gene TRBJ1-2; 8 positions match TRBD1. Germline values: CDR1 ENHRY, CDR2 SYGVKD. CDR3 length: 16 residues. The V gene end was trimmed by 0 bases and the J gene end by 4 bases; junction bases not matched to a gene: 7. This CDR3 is CAISESWTGLSYGYTF. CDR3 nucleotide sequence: TGTGCCATCAGTGAGTCGTGGACAGGGCTCTCCTATGGCTACACCTTC.

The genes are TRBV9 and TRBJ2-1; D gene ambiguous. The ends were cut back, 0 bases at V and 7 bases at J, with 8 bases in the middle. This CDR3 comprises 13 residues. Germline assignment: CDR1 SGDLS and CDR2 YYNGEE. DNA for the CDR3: TGTGCCAGCAGCGTAGGTCCCGCTAATGAGCAGTTCTTC. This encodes CASSVGPANEQFF.

In DNA, the CDR3 is TGCAGTGCCCTACCAGGGGAAAACTATGGCTACACCTTC. Its translation is CSALPGENYGYTF. V usage is TRBV20-1 and J usage is TRBJ1-2; TRBD1 is a possible D gene (6 bases). CDR1 is DFQATT, CDR2 SNEGSKA, per germline (reference sequence). Trimming left V 6 bases short and J 2 bases short, with 13 bases between. The CDR3 runs to 13 residues.

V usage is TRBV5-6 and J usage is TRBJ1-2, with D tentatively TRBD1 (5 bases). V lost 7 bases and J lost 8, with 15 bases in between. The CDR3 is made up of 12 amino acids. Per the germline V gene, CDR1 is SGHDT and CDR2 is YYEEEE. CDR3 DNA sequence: TGTGCCAGCGGGGACGGGTTTGAGGGCTACACCTTC. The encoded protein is CASGDGFEGYTF. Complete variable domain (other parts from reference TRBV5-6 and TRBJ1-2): DAGVTQSPTHLIKTRGQQVTLRCSPKSGHDTVSWYQQALGQGPQFIFQYYEEEERQRGNFPDRFSGHQFPNYSSELNVNALLLGDSALYLCASGDGFEGYTFGSGTRLTVV.

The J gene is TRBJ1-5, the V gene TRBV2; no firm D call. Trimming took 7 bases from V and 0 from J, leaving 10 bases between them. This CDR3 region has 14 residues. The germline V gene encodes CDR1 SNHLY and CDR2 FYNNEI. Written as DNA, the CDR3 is TGTGCCAGCATCGACACCCTTAGCAATCAGCCCCAGCATTTT. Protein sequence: CASIDTLSNQPQHF.

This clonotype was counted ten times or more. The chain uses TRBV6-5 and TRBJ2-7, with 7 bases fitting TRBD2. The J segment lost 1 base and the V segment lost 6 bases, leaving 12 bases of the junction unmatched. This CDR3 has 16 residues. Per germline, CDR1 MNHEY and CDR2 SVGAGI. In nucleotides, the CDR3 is TGTGCCAGCAGGAAACGAGCTGTGGGAGGGTCCTACGAGCAGTACTTC. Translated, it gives CASRKRAVGGSYEQYF.

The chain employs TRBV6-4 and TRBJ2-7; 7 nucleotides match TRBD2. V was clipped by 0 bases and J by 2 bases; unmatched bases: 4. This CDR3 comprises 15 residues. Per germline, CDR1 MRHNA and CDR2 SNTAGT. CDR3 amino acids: CASSDSTGGTYEQYF. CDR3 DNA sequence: TGTGCCAGCAGTGACTCGACGGGGGGTACCTACGAGCAGTACTTC.

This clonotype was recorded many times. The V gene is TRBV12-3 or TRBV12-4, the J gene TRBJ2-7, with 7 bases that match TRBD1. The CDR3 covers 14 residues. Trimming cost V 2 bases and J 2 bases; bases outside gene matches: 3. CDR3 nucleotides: TGTGCCAGCAGTTTATGGGGGACAGCCTACGAGCAGTACTTC. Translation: CASSLWGTAYEQYF.